These T cell receptor beta chains were read from a single sample in a study of T cell changes during pregnancy in multiple sclerosis. Generated by immunoSEQ multiplex PCR, the TCRdb table keeps only in-frame clones and is missing some. The table records 27,000 or so clones, about nine tenths of them present only once. The source was CD8+ T cells from peripheral blood mononuclear cells, collected in the second trimester of pregnancy. The receptors shown here come from a female donor with multiple sclerosis, enrolled in a pregnancy study. The CDR3 runs from the conserved cysteine through the conserved F or W. D genes are given only for firm matches. Where a row states a size, it is once, few, many or the class of an expanded clone; other rows omit it.

v_gene: TRBV7-9
d_gene: TRBD1
len: 16
abundance: NA
j_gene: TRBJ2-2
CDR3nt: TGTGCCAGCAGCGGCCTAGGGGACAGGGTAACCGGGGAGCTGTTTTTT
CDR3aa: CASSGLGDRVTGELFF

v_gene: TRBV7-8
d_gene: TRBD1
len: 13
abundance: NA
j_gene: TRBJ1-2
CDR3nt: TGTGCCAGCAGCACGGGACAGGCCGTCGGCTACACCTTC
CDR3aa: CASSTGQAVGYTF

v_gene: TRBV27
d_gene: NA
len: 15
abundance: NA
j_gene: TRBJ2-7
CDR3nt: TGTGCCAGCAGTTTGGGTTCCGGGAGAGTCTACGAGCAGTACTTC
CDR3aa: CASSLGSGRVYEQYF

v_gene: TRBV27
d_gene: NA
len: 18
abundance: NA
j_gene: TRBJ2-2
CDR3nt: TGTGCCAGCAGTCACGTGGACAGCGACCGTGGAATCACCGGGGAGCTGTTTTTT
CDR3aa: CASSHVDSDRGITGELFF

v_gene: TRBV9
d_gene: NA
len: 13
abundance: many
j_gene: TRBJ1-1
CDR3nt: TGTGCCAGCAGCGTAGGTGGCACCACTGAAGCTTTCTTT
CDR3aa: CASSVGGTTEAFF

v_gene: TRBV6-1
d_gene: TRBD1
len: 16
abundance: medium-sized
j_gene: TRBJ1-4
CDR3nt: TGTGCCAGCAGTGAATGGGTGGGGACAGGGGATGAAAAACTGTTTTTT
CDR3aa: CASSEWVGTGDEKLFF

v_gene: TRBV4-3
d_gene: NA
len: 17
abundance: NA
j_gene: TRBJ2-3
CDR3nt: TGCGCCAGCAGCCAAGATACGCCTAGCTCAGGCACAGATACGCAGTATTTT
CDR3aa: CASSQDTPSSGTDTQYF

v_gene: TRBV4-1
d_gene: NA
len: 20
abundance: NA
j_gene: TRBJ2-1
CDR3nt: TGCGCCAGCAGCCTCCGCGAGGGGTACCGGGACTCCAACCCCTACAATGAGCAGTTCTTC
CDR3aa: CASSLREGYRDSNPYNEQFF

v_gene: TRBV30
d_gene: NA
len: 15
abundance: NA
j_gene: TRBJ2-7
CDR3nt: TGTGCCTGGAGTGCCGGAGGGGCGGAGTATCGCGAGCAGTACTTC
CDR3aa: CAWSAGGAEYREQYF

v_gene: TRBV6-5
d_gene: NA
len: 14
abundance: NA
j_gene: TRBJ2-7
CDR3nt: TGTGCCAGCAGTTACGACTCTGGTGGGTACGAGCAGTACTTC
CDR3aa: CASSYDSGGYEQYF

v_gene: TRBV19
d_gene: NA
len: 15
abundance: NA
j_gene: TRBJ2-7
CDR3nt: TGTGCCAGTAGTATGGCAGGGGCCCTCTCCTACGAGCAGTACTTC
CDR3aa: CASSMAGALSYEQYF

v_gene: TRBV7-8
d_gene: NA
len: 15
abundance: NA
j_gene: TRBJ1-2
CDR3nt: TGTGCCAGCAGCCCCCTCGGGGGGGACCACTATGGCTACACCTTC
CDR3aa: CASSPLGGDHYGYTF

v_gene: TRBV6-5
d_gene: NA
len: 13
abundance: NA
j_gene: TRBJ1-1
CDR3nt: TGTGCCAGCATCCCGATGGGAGGGACTGAAGCTTTCTTT
CDR3aa: CASIPMGGTEAFF

v_gene: TRBV19
d_gene: NA
len: 13
abundance: NA
j_gene: TRBJ2-7
CDR3nt: TGTGCCAGTAGTATATCGGGTTCCTACGAGCAGTACTTC
CDR3aa: CASSISGSYEQYF

v_gene: TRBV4-3
d_gene: TRBD2
len: 15
abundance: NA
j_gene: TRBJ2-1
CDR3nt: TGCGCCAGCAGCCCCCTACTAGCGGGGTTTACGGAGCAGTTCTTC
CDR3aa: CASSPLLAGFTEQFF

v_gene: TRBV7-3
d_gene: TRBD2
len: 14
abundance: NA
j_gene: TRBJ2-2
CDR3nt: TGTGCCAGCAGCCCCCCGGGGGGTGCCGGGGAGCTGTTTTTT
CDR3aa: CASSPPGGAGELFF

v_gene: TRBV27
d_gene: TRBD1
len: 14
abundance: NA
j_gene: TRBJ2-7
CDR3nt: TGTGCCAGCAGCAAGACAGGGGGCTTTTCCGAGCAGTACTTC
CDR3aa: CASSKTGGFSEQYF

v_gene: TRBV19
d_gene: TRBD2
len: 17
abundance: NA
j_gene: TRBJ2-2
CDR3nt: TGTGCCAGTGTAGCGAGAGGTTCCGGGGGGACTCCCGGGGAGCTGTTTTTT
CDR3aa: CASVARGSGGTPGELFF

v_gene: TRBV7-9
d_gene: TRBD1
len: 16
abundance: NA
j_gene: TRBJ1-1
CDR3nt: TGTGCCAGCAGCTCCCCCAGGGGGCAGGGGATGACTGAAGCTTTCTTT
CDR3aa: CASSSPRGQGMTEAFF

v_gene: TRBV9
d_gene: NA
len: 13
abundance: NA
j_gene: TRBJ1-2
CDR3nt: TGTGCCAGCAGCTCACAACAGGGTTTTGGCTACACCTTC
CDR3aa: CASSSQQGFGYTF

v_gene: TRBV7-8
d_gene: TRBD1
len: 17
abundance: NA
j_gene: TRBJ2-7
CDR3nt: TGTGCCAGCAGCCCGGGACAGGGGAGAGGCGGCTCCTACGAGCAGTACTTC
CDR3aa: CASSPGQGRGGSYEQYF

v_gene: TRBV7-9
d_gene: TRBD2
len: 16
abundance: NA
j_gene: TRBJ2-2
CDR3nt: TGTGCCAGCAGCCGAACTAGCGGGGGACTCACCGGGGAGCTGTTTTTT
CDR3aa: CASSRTSGGLTGELFF

v_gene: TRBV30
d_gene: TRBD1
len: 12
abundance: NA
j_gene: TRBJ2-7
CDR3nt: TGTGCCTGGATGAGGGACAGCTACGAGCAGTACTTC
CDR3aa: CAWMRDSYEQYF

v_gene: TRBV2
d_gene: NA
len: 12
abundance: NA
j_gene: TRBJ1-4
CDR3nt: TGTGCCAGCGGGCCGATTAATGAAAAACTGTTTTTT
CDR3aa: CASGPINEKLFF

v_gene: TRBV4-1
d_gene: TRBD2
len: 19
abundance: NA
j_gene: TRBJ2-1
CDR3nt: TGCGCCAGCAGCGAAAGCCTCTCTAGCGGGGCGCCTTCCTACAATGAGCAGTTCTTC
CDR3aa: CASSESLSSGAPSYNEQFF

v_gene: TRBV5-1
d_gene: TRBD1
len: 17
abundance: NA
j_gene: TRBJ2-2
CDR3nt: TGCGCCAGCAGCTTGTCCCTAAGGACAGGGCCCACCGGGGAGCTGTTTTTT
CDR3aa: CASSLSLRTGPTGELFF

v_gene: TRBV19
d_gene: NA
len: 13
abundance: NA
j_gene: TRBJ2-7
CDR3nt: TGTGCCAGCAAGGGAGCTATGGCCTACGAGCAGTACTTC
CDR3aa: CASKGAMAYEQYF

v_gene: TRBV5-1
d_gene: NA
len: 14
abundance: NA
j_gene: TRBJ1-1
CDR3nt: TGCGCCAGCAGCTTGTTGAGGGGGAACACTGAGGCTTTCTTT
CDR3aa: CASSLLRGNTEAFF

v_gene: TRBV5-6
d_gene: NA
len: 15
abundance: few
j_gene: TRBJ1-5
CDR3nt: TGTGCCAGCAGCGGCCCAAGGGGATCATTGGAGCCCCAGCATTTT
CDR3aa: CASSGPRGSLEPQHF

v_gene: TRBV4-3
d_gene: NA
len: 16
abundance: once
j_gene: TRBJ2-2
CDR3nt: TGCGCCAGCAGCCGGGACTCGACTTGGGGCACCGGGGAGCTGTTTTTT
CDR3aa: CASSRDSTWGTGELFF

v_gene: TRBV4-3
d_gene: TRBD1
len: 16
abundance: NA
j_gene: TRBJ2-5
CDR3nt: TGCGCCCTCAGATCAGGCAGGGGGCCTCGTCGGGAGACCCAGTACTTC
CDR3aa: CALRSGRGPRRETQYF

v_gene: TRBV6-1
d_gene: TRBD2
len: 16
abundance: many
j_gene: TRBJ2-3
CDR3nt: TGTGCCAGCAGTGAAAATAGCGGGGGGGCCACAGATACGCAGTATTTT
CDR3aa: CASSENSGGATDTQYF

v_gene: TRBV19
d_gene: TRBD1
len: 13
abundance: NA
j_gene: TRBJ1-6
CDR3nt: TGTGCCAGTAGTCGACAGGGCGGTTCACCCCTCCACTTT
CDR3aa: CASSRQGGSPLHF

v_gene: TRBV5-4
d_gene: NA
len: 16
abundance: NA
j_gene: TRBJ2-7
CDR3nt: TGTGCCAGCAGCTTGCGGTTGGCAGGGGAAGTTCACGAGCAGTACTTC
CDR3aa: CASSLRLAGEVHEQYF

v_gene: TRBV2
d_gene: NA
len: 12
abundance: NA
j_gene: TRBJ2-5
CDR3nt: TGTGCCAGCAGTGAAGCCGGGGAGACCCAGTACTTC
CDR3aa: CASSEAGETQYF

v_gene: TRBV6-5
d_gene: NA
len: 14
abundance: NA
j_gene: TRBJ1-2
CDR3nt: TGTGCCAGCAGTTCGGGACAAAACGTTGATGGCTACACCTTC
CDR3aa: CASSSGQNVDGYTF

v_gene: TRBV7-9
d_gene: TRBD1
len: 14
abundance: NA
j_gene: TRBJ2-7
CDR3nt: TGTGCCAGCAGCCAAGGGGGCGCCGGGTTCGAGCAGTACTTC
CDR3aa: CASSQGGAGFEQYF

v_gene: TRBV5-1
d_gene: NA
len: 16
abundance: few
j_gene: TRBJ1-6
CDR3nt: TGCGCCAGCAGCTTGTCTGGTGGAGGGTATAATTCACCCCTCCACTTT
CDR3aa: CASSLSGGGYNSPLHF

v_gene: TRBV6-1
d_gene: NA
len: 13
abundance: NA
j_gene: TRBJ1-1
CDR3nt: TGTGCCAGCACTCTAGCTTCTATCACTGAAGCTTTCTTT
CDR3aa: CASTLASITEAFF

v_gene: TRBV28
d_gene: NA
len: 16
abundance: NA
j_gene: TRBJ1-2
CDR3nt: TGTGCCAGCAGTCCCCCCCCCTGGGACACAAACTATGGCTACACCTTC
CDR3aa: CASSPPPWDTNYGYTF

v_gene: TRBV6-5
d_gene: TRBD1
len: 12
abundance: few
j_gene: TRBJ1-6
CDR3nt: TGTGCCAGCAGAGACACAGGGGTACCCCTCCACTTT
CDR3aa: CASRDTGVPLHF

v_gene: TRBV4-2
d_gene: TRBD1
len: 15
abundance: NA
j_gene: TRBJ1-5
CDR3nt: TGTGCCAGCAGCTTGGACAGGGGATTCAATCAGCCCCAGCATTTT
CDR3aa: CASSLDRGFNQPQHF

v_gene: TRBV6-1
d_gene: NA
len: 15
abundance: NA
j_gene: TRBJ2-1
CDR3nt: TGTGCCAGCAGTGAAGCTGCGGGTTCCTACAATGAGCAGTTCTTC
CDR3aa: CASSEAAGSYNEQFF

v_gene: TRBV30
d_gene: TRBD1
len: 16
abundance: NA
j_gene: TRBJ2-2
CDR3nt: TGTGCCTGGAGTGGAGGACAGGGGAAGGGCACCGGGGAGCTGTTTTTT
CDR3aa: CAWSGGQGKGTGELFF

v_gene: TRBV6-5
d_gene: TRBD2
len: 15
abundance: NA
j_gene: TRBJ2-1
CDR3nt: TGTGCCAGCAGTCCTAGCGGGGGGGCCAGCGATGAGCAGTTCTTC
CDR3aa: CASSPSGGASDEQFF

v_gene: TRBV7-7
d_gene: NA
len: 13
abundance: NA
j_gene: TRBJ2-5
CDR3nt: TGTGCTAGCAGGCCAGCTAGCGTGGAGACCCAGTACTTC
CDR3aa: CASRPASVETQYF

v_gene: TRBV30
d_gene: NA
len: 11
abundance: NA
j_gene: TRBJ2-7
CDR3nt: TGTGCCTGGGGGTGGGGGGGCAGCATGTACTTC
CDR3aa: CAWGWGGSMYF

v_gene: TRBV2
d_gene: TRBD1
len: 15
abundance: NA
j_gene: TRBJ1-1
CDR3nt: TGTGCCAGCAGTGAAGTCGGACAGGGTAAAACTGAAGCTTTCTTT
CDR3aa: CASSEVGQGKTEAFF

v_gene: TRBV6-6
d_gene: NA
len: 14
abundance: NA
j_gene: TRBJ2-7
CDR3nt: TGTGCCAGCAGTTCCGCGGACAGATCCTACGAGCAGTACTTC
CDR3aa: CASSSADRSYEQYF

v_gene: TRBV19
d_gene: TRBD2
len: 17
abundance: NA
j_gene: TRBJ2-2
CDR3nt: TGTGCCAGCGTACCTACCAGCGGGGGGGCCTACACCGGGGAGCTGTTTTTT
CDR3aa: CASVPTSGGAYTGELFF